Presented here are 21 T cell receptor beta chains from one specimen sequenced in a study of response to subunit inactivated influenza vaccine (dated by TCRdb to between 2017 and 2018). Receptors were amplified or captured by RT-PCR. The sequencer was an Illumina HiSeq 2500. The public reads were reanalyzed by TCRdb: fastp trimming at Q25, MiXCR alignment, in-frame beta chains only. Identical CDR3 proteins give one entry, which carries the most common genes and DNA. This sample comprises hundreds of thousands of distinct CDR3 sequences, around 13% of them detected only once. The ten most abundant clones make up around 6.5% of the sample. Sequenced here: PBMCs from blood, sampled less than 15 days before vaccination. Receptor source: a man in his fifties who received an inactivated influenza vaccine. Donor details come from another sample of the same person, matched by shared clones.

This clonotype was observed a few times. The rearrangement joins TRBV10-3 to TRBJ2-3; 7 nucleotides line up with TRBD2. The CDR3 has 14 residues. Germline V lookup: CDR1 ENHRY, CDR2 SYGVKD. Trimming took 7 bases from V and 1 from J; bases not matched to a gene: 5. The CDR3, as DNA: TGTGCCATCATGAGGGGAGGGGGCACAGATACGCAGTATTTT. It is translated as CAIMRGGGTDTQYF.

The sample holds a few counts of this clonotype. The chain has TRBV7-3 and TRBJ2-2; 7 nucleotides line up with TRBD1. V was pared by 4 bases and J by 4 bases, with 3 bases of the junction left unmatched. The CDR3 consists of 14 residues. Germline-derived CDR1 and CDR2 are SGHTA and FQGTGA. CDR3 DNA sequence: TGTGCCAGCAGCTCGGACAGGCTCACCGGGGAGCTGTTTTTT. Amino acids: CASSSDRLTGELFF.

This clonotype has more than one count but fewer than ten. V and J are TRBV27 and TRBJ1-5; D uncertain. CDR3 length: 13 amino acids. V was trimmed by 6 bases and J by 3 bases, leaving 9 bases between them. Looked up from germline, CDR1 is MNHEY and CDR2 is SMNVEV (reference sequence). DNA for the CDR3: TGTGCCAGCAGGAGGGTTCACAATCAGCCCCAGCATTTT. It specifies CASRRVHNQPQHF.

This clonotype was observed a few times. The rearrangement uses TRBV7-8 and TRBJ2-5; D tentatively reads TRBD1 or TRBD2 (6 bases each). The CDR3 sequence is 17 residues long. Germline V lookup: CDR1 SGHVS, CDR2 FQNEAQ. The V end was cut by 1 base, the J end by 2 bases, with 17 bases between. CDR3: CASSLVFPGAKQETQYF. CDR3 DNA: TGTGCCAGCAGCTTAGTTTTCCCGGGGGCTAAACAAGAGACCCAGTACTTC. Variable domain in full (rest from reference TRBV7-8 and TRBJ2-5): GAGVSQSPRYKVAKRGQDVALRCDPISGHVSLFWYQQALGQGPEFLTYFQNEAQLDKSGLPSDRFFAERPEGSVSTLKIQRTQQEDSAVYLCASSLVFPGAKQETQYFGPGTRLLVL.

This clonotype was found many times. This sequence joins TRBV27 and TRBJ1-4, with D hard to call. Trimming pared 2 bases from V and 6 bases from J, leaving 13 bases between. CDR3 length: 15 amino acids. Germline-derived CDR1 and CDR2 are MNHEY and SMNVEV (reference sequence). The CDR3 nucleotides read TGTGCCAGCAGTTTACTCGGGGAAGGGTATGAAAAACTGTTTTTT. Its translation is CASSLLGEGYEKLFF.

There are a few counts of this clonotype. CDR3 in amino acids: CASSVRGGNNYGYTF. Written as DNA, the CDR3 is TGTGCCAGCAGTGTCAGGGGGGGTAACAACTATGGCTACACCTTC. V and J are TRBV6-1 and TRBJ1-2, with TRBD1 matching over 7 bases. The junction had 7 bases not matched to a gene; V was cut back by 4 bases and J by 2 bases. This CDR3 spans 15 amino acids. Germline CDR1 MNHNS, CDR2 SASEGT.

V usage is TRBV6-5 and J usage is TRBJ1-1; tentatively, D is TRBD1 (6 bases). Trimming shortened V by 5 bases and J by 4 bases, and 14 bases separated the two germline ends. Germline-derived CDR1 and CDR2 are MNHEY and SVGAGI. The CDR3 covers 14 residues. The CDR3 DNA reads TGTGCCAGCAGTCCCTCGACAGGAGCCACTGAAGCTTTCTTT. It specifies CASSPSTGATEAFF.

This clonotype was found a few times. The J gene is TRBJ2-1, the V gene TRBV5-1; D gene ambiguous. Germline V CDR1 and CDR2: SGHRS, YFSETQ. Trimming removed 5 bases from V and 2 bases from J, with 8 bases in between. The CDR3 extends over 13 amino acids. DNA of the CDR3: TGCGCCAGCAGGACGACACCCTACAATGAGCAGTTCTTC. Encoded protein: CASRTTPYNEQFF.

This chain connects TRBV9 to TRBJ2-2; D could derive from TRBD1 or TRBD2 (5 bases each). The germline V gene has CDR1 SGDLS and CDR2 YYNGEE. The CDR3 spans 14 residues. Trimming removed 0 bases at V and 5 bases at J, with 8 bases between. The CDR3 DNA follows: TGTGCCAGCAGCGTAGCAGGGACGACCGGGGAGCTGTTTTTT. Translation: CASSVAGTTGELFF. The full variable domain, rest sourced from reference TRBV9 and TRBJ2-2, is DSGVTQTPKHLITATGQRVTLRCSPRSGDLSVYWYQQSLDQGLQFLIQYYNGEERAKGNILERFSAQQFPDLHSELNLSSLELGDSALYFCASSVAGTTGELFFGEGSRLTVL.

The chain employs TRBV28 and TRBJ2-1; D might be TRBD1 (5 bases). This CDR3 comprises 13 residues. Germline CDR1 reads MDHEN; CDR2 reads SYDVKM. Trimming pared 4 bases from V and 6 bases from J, leaving 10 bases between. This CDR3 reads CASSCTGCNEQFF. CDR3 in DNA: TGTGCCAGCAGTTGTACAGGCTGCAATGAGCAGTTCTTC.

The rearrangement links TRBV24-1 to TRBJ2-5; 9 positions match TRBD1. This CDR3 has 17 amino acids. With V trimmed by 4 bases and J by 1 base, 9 bases remained unmatched. Germline V gives CDR1 KGHDR, CDR2 SFDVKD. CDR3 in amino acids: CATSDRIAGQGQETQYF. Written as DNA, the CDR3 is TGTGCCACCAGTGACCGAATCGCGGGACAGGGCCAAGAGACCCAGTACTTC.

This chain uses TRBV5-5 with TRBJ2-2, with 8 positions matching TRBD2. Germline trimming cut 1 base from V and 5 bases from J; bases unmatched to any gene: 4. Germline lookup yields CDR1 SGHKS and CDR2 YYEKEE (reference sequence). CDR3 size: 15 residues. In DNA form, the CDR3 reads TGTGCCAGCAGCTTGCGTGTAGCGGGAACCGGGGAGCTGTTTTTT. This gives the protein CASSLRVAGTGELFF.

The chain uses TRBV7-3 and TRBJ2-1; weak D call: TRBD2 (5 bases). Trimming shortened V by 4 bases and J by 4 bases, and 14 bases separated the two germline ends. Looked up from germline, CDR1 is SGHTA and CDR2 is FQGTGA. This CDR3 is 15 amino acids long. As DNA, the CDR3 is TGTGCCAGCAGCTCCTCTCTAGCAGTGTACAATGAGCAGTTCTTC. It codes for CASSSSLAVYNEQFF. Full variable domain (outside the CDR3, taken from reference TRBV7-3 and TRBJ2-1): GAGVSQTPSNKVTEKGKYVELRCDPISGHTALYWYRQSLGQGPEFLIYFQGTGAADDSGLPNDRFFAVRPEGSVSTLKIQRTERGDSAVYLCASSSSLAVYNEQFFGPGTRLTVL.

This clonotype was counted between two and nine times. The J gene is TRBJ2-5, the V gene TRBV6-2 or TRBV6-3; possibly TRBD2 for D (7 bases). The CDR3 contains 12 residues. CDR1 is MNHEY and CDR2 is SVGEGT in the germline V gene. Trimming took off 10 bases at V and 5 bases at J, with 14 bases between the two ends. The CDR3 region is CATGRGLETQYF. In DNA form, the CDR3 reads TGTGCCACCGGGCGGGGGCTGGAGACCCAGTACTTC.

This clonotype was counted between two and nine times. This chain uses TRBV20-1 with TRBJ2-1, with 11 bases that match TRBD2. Germline V gene sequence: CDR1 DFQATT, CDR2 SNEGSKA (reference sequence). Trimming at V came to 6 bases and at J to 2 bases, leaving 9 bases not matched to a gene. This CDR3 spans 16 amino acids. The DNA for the CDR3 is TGCAGTGCGGATACCCCGGGACTAGCGGCCTACAATGAGCAGTTCTTC. Protein: CSADTPGLAAYNEQFF.

V usage is TRBV3-1 and J usage is TRBJ2-7; D is tentatively TRBD1 or TRBD2 (6 bases each). CDR1 and CDR2 from the germline V gene are LGHDT and YNNKEL (reference sequence). The CDR3 runs to 15 residues. Trimming removed 10 bases from V and 3 bases from J, with 22 bases in between. CDR3 residues: CATSQGGPLVYEQYF. The CDR3 nucleotides read TGTGCCACCTCCCAAGGGGGGCCTTTAGTCTACGAGCAGTACTTC.

The rearrangement joins TRBV25-1 to TRBJ2-3; 10 bases match TRBD1. V was pared by 11 bases and J by 6 bases, with 8 bases of the junction left unmatched. The CDR3 length is 13 residues. Germline V gene data show CDR1 as MGHDK and CDR2 as SYGVNS. The CDR3 spells CASGTGALDTQYF. The CDR3 DNA sequence: TGTGCCTCCGGGACAGGGGCCCTGGATACGCAGTATTTT.

The table lists this clonotype with many counts. This chain uses TRBV20-1 with TRBJ2-5, with no clear D. Trimming removed 2 bases at V and 3 bases at J, with 4 bases between. Germline V lookup: CDR1 DFQATT, CDR2 SNEGSKA (reference sequence). This CDR3 has 11 residues. In DNA form, the CDR3 reads TGCAGTGCTAGACTAGAAGAGACCCAGTACTTC. Translated, it gives CSARLEETQYF.

V and J are TRBV6-1 and TRBJ2-2, with TRBD1 matching over 8 bases. CDR3 length: 17 residues. Trimming removed 1 base from V and 0 bases from J; junction bases left unmatched: 4. From germline, CDR1 is MNHNS and CDR2 SASEGT. As DNA, the CDR3 is TGTGCCAGCAGTGAAGAAAACAGGGGGGCGAACACCGGGGAGCTGTTTTTT. It encodes CASSEENRGANTGELFF.

This clonotype appeared many times. J is TRBJ2-2 and V is TRBV7-8; D gene unclear. Germline CDR1 reads SGHVS; CDR2 reads FQNEAQ. With 5 bases removed from V and 1 base from J, the gap between germline ends came to 11 bases. The CDR3 contains 15 residues. CDR3 region: CASSDLGLNTGELFF. CDR3 DNA: TGTGCCAGCAGCGACTTGGGATTGAACACCGGGGAGCTGTTTTTT. Full variable domain (rest looked up from reference TRBV7-8 and TRBJ2-2): GAGVSQSPRYKVAKRGQDVALRCDPISGHVSLFWYQQALGQGPEFLTYFQNEAQLDKSGLPSDRFFAERPEGSVSTLKIQRTQQEDSAVYLCASSDLGLNTGELFFGEGSRLTVL.

This clonotype has just a few counts. The rearrangement links TRBV6-1 to TRBJ1-3; a possible D gene is TRBD1 (6 bases). Germline CDR1 reads MNHNS; CDR2 reads SASEGT. The V and J ends lost 6 bases and 4 bases respectively, with 16 bases between them. The CDR3 has 15 amino acids. CDR3 in DNA: TGTGCCAGCAGGAGTTCTGCAGGGGCAGGAAACACCATATATTTT. Translating it yields CASRSSAGAGNTIYF.